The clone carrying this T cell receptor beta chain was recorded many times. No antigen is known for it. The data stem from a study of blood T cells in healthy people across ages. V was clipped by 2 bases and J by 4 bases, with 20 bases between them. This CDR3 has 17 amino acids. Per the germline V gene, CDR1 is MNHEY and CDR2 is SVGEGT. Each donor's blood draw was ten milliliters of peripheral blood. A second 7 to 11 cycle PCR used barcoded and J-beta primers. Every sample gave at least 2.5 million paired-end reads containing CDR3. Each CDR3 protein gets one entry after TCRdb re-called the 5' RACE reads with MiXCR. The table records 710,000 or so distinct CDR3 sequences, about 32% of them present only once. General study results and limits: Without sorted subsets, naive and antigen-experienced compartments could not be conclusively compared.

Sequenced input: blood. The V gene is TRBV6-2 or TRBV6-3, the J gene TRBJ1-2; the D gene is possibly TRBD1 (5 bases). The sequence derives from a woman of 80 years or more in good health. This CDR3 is CASSYLKSGGTIYGYTF. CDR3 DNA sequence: TGTGCCAGCAGTTACCTCAAATCTGGGGGTACCATCTATGGCTACACCTTC.